This T cell receptor beta chain comes out of a study of cytomegalovirus exposure and HLA in healthy donors. The CDR3 covers 13 residues. V was cut by 5 bases and J by 1 base, with 11 bases left in between. Germline CDR1 reads SQVTM; CDR2 reads ANQGSEA. About this clone itself: Antigen unknown.

Study observations and caveats: Rare TCR sequences dominated, though some public TCRs recurred in many donors. The study reported that TCR beta sequences accurately predicted HLA-A and HLA-B alleles in most subjects.

Primers: 60 Vbeta forward and 13 Jbeta reverse. The repertoire was sequenced with immunoSEQ multiplex PCR; TCRdb's copy has only in-frame clones and lacks some. The sample carries 150,000 to 200,000 clones, 75% to 85% recorded once. The chain combines TRBV29-1 with TRBJ1-1; D might be TRBD1 (5 bases). The clonotype comes from a boy aged 5-17 years in good health and CMV-seronegative. Sequencing was done on a sample of PBMCs. The CDR3 protein is CSVNHGGNTEAFF. The CDR3 nucleotides read TGCAGCGTTAACCACGGGGGGAACACTGAAGCTTTCTTT. The complete variable domain, with remaining parts taken from reference TRBV29-1 and TRBJ1-1, reads SAVISQKPSRDICQRGTSLTIQCQVDSQVTMMFWYRQQPGQSLTLIATANQGSEATYESGFVIDKFPISRPNLTFSTLTVSNMSPEDSSIYLCSVNHGGNTEAFFGQGTRLTVV.